This entry describes one TCR beta chain. The antigen is unknown. This entry is derived from a study of shared clonotypes between healthy human individuals. Study overall: The donor pool was made up of a couple of women and three men aged 18 to 49.

Every subset's genomic DNA went evenly onto several immunoSEQ plates. The assay was immunoSEQ multiplex PCR, and TCRdb's table has in-frame clones only and misses some. The sample carries about 480,000 clones, approximately 85% recorded once. The CDR3 is made up of 15 amino acids. CDR1 is SGHRS and CDR2 is YFSETQ in the germline V gene. V dropped 1 base and J dropped 0 bases, with 9 bases sitting between them. It was tens of millions of PBMCs that unsorted samples used for genomic DNA. Regarding the study as a whole: The genetic and exposure-history diversity represented was limited by few donors.

Sequencing was performed on PBMCs. The chain employs TRBV5-1 and TRBJ2-3; no reliable D call. This sequence originates from a woman aged 35 to 49 in good health. Some clones in this sample may be carry-over from other donors' samples. The CDR3 protein is CASSLNPGSTDTQYF. CDR3 sequence (DNA): TGCGCCAGCAGCTTGAATCCCGGGAGCACAGATACGCAGTATTTT. The variable domain in full, completed from reference TRBV5-1 and TRBJ2-3, reads KAGVTQTPRYLIKTRGQQVTLSCSPISGHRSVSWYQQTPGQGLQFLFEYFSETQRNKGNFPGRFSGRQFSNSRSEMNVSTLELGDSALYLCASSLNPGSTDTQYFGPGTRLTVL.